The T cell receptor beta chain under discussion was sequenced for a study of shared clonotypes between healthy human individuals (dated by TCRdb to the early 2020s). Notes on the research overall: The cohort comprised two women and three men aged 18 to 49 years. For each donor, CD4 naive and CD4 memory were each given three plates, CD8 naive was given two plates, and CD8 memory was given one plate. Blood TCR repertoires of a handful of healthy adults were deeply sequenced to estimate repertoire size and the extent of clonotype sharing between individuals. Different laboratories and diverse techniques were used to prepare libraries and sequence TCR repertoires, to increase sequencing depth and limit assay-specific biases. Each donor's leukapheresis produced roughly between roughly 0.9 and 9 billion PBMCs. Study-level results and caveats: Naive subsets generally had larger estimated clonotype richness than memory subsets. Even with the large sequencing depth, rarefaction of the sorted-subset datasets indicated that sequencing was incomplete. Based on pairwise subsampling, the degree of clonotype sharing among donors was expected to be affected by sequencing depth. Compared with non-shared clonotypes, the clonotypes found in all four sorted-subset donors had higher generation probabilities. When a handful of donors were compared, the shared fraction of clonotypes was 5% to 6.5% for naive CD4, around 3.5% for naive CD8, more than 2% for memory CD4, and roughly 0.4% for memory CD8. Because the study included only a small number of donors, the genetic and exposure-history diversity represented was limited. Only blood was sampled, and tissue TCR repertoires likely differ from those in blood.

TCR CDR3 regions were amplified from genomic DNA by multiplex PCR using the deep immunoSEQ assay. For each cell subset, the extracted genomic DNA was distributed evenly across all wells of several immunoSEQ 96-well plates, and each plate served as one replicate. For sorted subsets, about 200 ng genomic DNA, equal to 30,000 to 35,000 T cell genomes, was loaded into each replicate PCR. The purified libraries were quantified using a Qubit 3.0 fluorometer, sized with a Bioanalyzer 2100, and then quantified again using the KAPA Library Quantification kit. Each immunoSEQ 96-well plate was sequenced on its own single-read 150-cycle Illumina NextSeq 550 flow cell. From the authors' description of their analysis: The immunoSEQ output contained only junctional sequences without quality scores, so filtering could not match that applied to full-length reads. Sequences were annotated with PyIR, a Python wrapper for IgBLAST v1.9, and V/J genes and CDR3 were assigned using IMGT germline references. Reads were filtered out if the reads had weak V/J assignments (E-value above 1e-6), no CDR3, stop codons, out-of-frame junctions, or ambiguous translated residues. V3J clonotypes were defined as sequences sharing the same inferred V gene, J gene, and CDR3 amino acid sequence. To compute the percentage overlap between repertoires, the number of shared unique clonotypes was divided by the size of the smaller repertoire. RTK rarefaction, the Chao1 estimator, and Recon v2.1 estimates of unobserved clonotypes were used to assess repertoire richness. Generation probabilities for all TCRbeta clonotypes obtained by the gDNA method from four donors were computed using OLGA. TCRdb obtained this table from immuneACCESS and retained in-frame rearrangements with V and J assigned. These tables miss some clones; where compared with another copy, unresolved V genes account for less than half of the shortfall, and the remainder is unexplained. V, J and clone size are those of that table, while D and trimming were read from the DNA. The sample table lists some 1,600,000 clones, approximately 98% of them with a count of one. Of the sample, less than 0.55% falls within the top ten clones.

In the case of this clone: Its antigen has not been determined. Qualities for individual bases were not recorded, and no much larger clone is one base off. Other DNA sequences of this sample code for an identical CDR3.

Donors were healthy HIV-negative adults with no recently reported acute infections or vaccinations. All donors were Caucasian adults living in Nashville, Tennessee, USA. CD4+ T cells were enriched by magnetic negative selection, after which naive cells were positively selected on CD45RA and the negative fraction was taken as the memory subset. Blood was obtained by leukapheresis, after which PBMCs were separated by Ficoll-Histopaque density gradient centrifugation and cryopreserved in liquid nitrogen vapor phase. Analytical flow cytometry was used to check the purity and quantity of every magnetically sorted T cell population. From each sorted fraction, genomic DNA was isolated and quantified by UV absorbance on a Nanodrop 2000c. Sequenced: naive CD4+ T cells sorted from blood. The cell subset or site label corresponds to: CD45RA+ positively selected. The sequence was obtained from a man aged 25 to 40 in good health.

This receptor has the CDR3 CASSPTPGQSYEQYF. The DNA sequence is TGTGCCAGCAGTCCCACTCCGGGACAGTCCTACGAGCAGTACTTC. The rearrangement combines TRBV6-5 with TRBJ2-7; TRBD1 aligns with 7 central bases. The V end gives up 5 bases and the J end 1 base, leaving 8 bases in the junction not matched to a gene. Measured from the cysteine to the phenylalanine, the CDR3 is 15 residues long. Only the CDR3 part of the read is kept: 45 bases, read in frame from the first base. CDR1 and CDR2, looked up from the germline V gene, are MNHEY and SVGAGI.